This passage covers 6 T cell receptor beta chains from one sample sequenced in a study of shared clonotypes between healthy human individuals. Sequencing used immunoSEQ multiplex PCR; TCRdb keeps in-frame clones, though not all of them. The table lists about 1.5 million clones, approximately 98% of them singletons. The sample was naive CD4+ T cells sorted from blood. The subset was: CD45RA+ positively selected. The receptors derive from a young man in good health.

V and J are TRBV2 and TRBJ1-5; tentative D call: TRBD1 (5 bases). Germline values: CDR1 SNHLY, CDR2 FYNNEI. Trimming took 3 bases from V and 6 from J, leaving 12 bases between them. This CDR3 has 14 residues. CDR3 sequence (DNA): TGTGCCAGCAGTGATGGGCAGGGAAGTCAGCCCCAGCATTTT. It is translated as CASSDGQGSQPQHF.

The CDR3 is CASSLGGDYNEQFF. The CDR3 coding sequence is TGTGCCAGCAGCCTAGGGGGGGACTACAATGAGCAGTTCTTC. The rearrangement joins TRBV7-3 to TRBJ2-1; the D gene is possibly TRBD2 (7 bases). The V and J ends lost 5 bases and 3 bases respectively, with 11 bases between them. There are 14 residues in the CDR3. The germline V gene has CDR1 SGHTA and CDR2 FQGTGA.

The chain has TRBV28 and TRBJ2-7, with unresolved D. The length of the CDR3 is 15 residues. V was clipped by 5 bases and J by 2 bases, with 16 bases between them. Germline V gene lookup returns CDR1 MDHEN and CDR2 SYDVKM. The CDR3 spells CASSDRASSPYEQYF. CDR3 nucleotides: TGTGCCAGCAGTGATAGGGCCTCTTCCCCCTACGAGCAGTACTTC.

This chain connects TRBV7-2 to TRBJ1-3, with 9 bases aligning to TRBD1. This CDR3 spans 16 amino acids. V lost 3 bases and J lost 1; bases outside the gene matches: 4. From germline, CDR1 is SGHTA and CDR2 FQGNSA. This chain's CDR3 is CASSFAGTGSGNTIYF. The CDR3 nucleotides read TGTGCCAGCAGCTTCGCCGGGACAGGGTCTGGAAACACCATATATTTT. The whole variable domain, filled in from reference TRBV7-2 and TRBJ1-3, reads GAGVSQSPSNKVTEKGKDVELRCDPISGHTALYWYRQSLGQGLEFLIYFQGNSAPDKSGLPSDRFSAERTGGSVSTLTIQRTQQEDSAVYLCASSFAGTGSGNTIYFGEGSWLTVV.

The chain carries TRBV2 and TRBJ2-5; D may be TRBD1 (6 bases). CDR1 and CDR2 from the germline V gene are SNHLY and FYNNEI. The CDR3 consists of 12 residues. V was trimmed by 7 bases and J by 4 bases, leaving 10 bases between them. CDR3 sequence: CASKGEPETQYF. For the CDR3, the DNA is TGTGCCAGCAAGGGGGAACCAGAGACCCAGTACTTC. The full variable domain, in which reference TRBV2 and TRBJ2-5 provide the parts outside the CDR3, is EPEVTQTPSHQVTQMGQEVILRCVPISNHLYFYWYRQILGQKVEFLVSFYNNEISEKSEIFDDQFSVERPDGSNFTLKIRSTKLEDSAMYFCASKGEPETQYFGPGTRLLVL.

The V and J genes are TRBV10-3 and TRBJ2-7, with 10 bases fitting TRBD2. The CDR3 is 17 amino acids. Germline CDR1 is ENHRY and CDR2 is SYGVKD. J gave up 7 bases and V 2 bases, and 14 bases lay outside the gene matches. CDR3 bases: TGTGCCATCAGTGAGCCCCTTTCCGGGACTAGCGCTCGGGAGCAGTACTTC. It specifies CAISEPLSGTSAREQYF.